These 10 T cell receptor beta chains were sequenced from one sample in a study of T cells in Graves' hyperthyroidism and ophthalmopathy. RNA transcripts provided the source from which TCR beta CDR3 regions were amplified. RT-PCR in the first round (using the HTBI primer set) targeted the TCR CDR3. A single record per CDR3 protein comes from TCRdb applying MiXCR to the multiplex PCR reads. The table has about 400,000 distinct CDR3 sequences, under 15% seen once. Material for sequencing was blood. The receptors here all came from a woman aged 25-40 years with Graves' hyperthyroidism.

Ten or more counts support this clonotype. This chain connects TRBV7-2 to TRBJ2-1; D is undetermined. V lost 4 bases and J lost 8, with 15 bases in between. Germline V gene sequence: CDR1 SGHTA, CDR2 FQGNSA. The CDR3 length is 14 residues. CDR3 sequence: CASSSVGSAHEQFF. DNA of the CDR3: TGTGCCAGCAGCTCGGTCGGCTCGGCGCATGAGCAGTTCTTC. The full variable domain, with the rest looked up from reference TRBV7-2 and TRBJ2-1, is GAGVSQSPSNKVTEKGKDVELRCDPISGHTALYWYRQSLGQGLEFLIYFQGNSAPDKSGLPSDRFSAERTGGSVSTLTIQRTQQEDSAVYLCASSSVGSAHEQFFGPGTRLTVL.

This clonotype was recorded at least ten times. The V call is TRBV24-1, the J call TRBJ1-1; D gene unclear. This CDR3 spans 14 amino acids. Germline loops: CDR1 KGHDR, CDR2 SFDVKD. V dropped 4 bases and J dropped 2 bases, with 10 bases sitting between them. CDR3 sequence: CATSDNGRNTEAFF. CDR3 bases: TGTGCCACCAGTGACAACGGTCGAAACACTGAAGCTTTCTTT.

This clonotype has at least ten counts. The chain has TRBV28 and TRBJ2-1, with 10 bases matching TRBD2. CDR1 MDHEN and CDR2 SYDVKM come from the germline V gene. CDR3 length: 16 amino acids. The trim removed 8 bases at V and 2 bases at J, leaving 9 bases unmatched. The CDR3 region is CASSTLAGEAYNEQFF. CDR3 in DNA: TGTGCCAGCTCCACTCTAGCGGGAGAAGCCTACAATGAGCAGTTCTTC.

This clonotype was seen a handful of times. The genes are TRBV27 and TRBJ2-7, with TRBD2 matching over 10 bases. The trim removed 3 bases at V and 5 bases at J, leaving 10 bases unmatched. From germline, CDR1 is MNHEY and CDR2 SMNVEV (reference sequence). CDR3 size: 16 residues. The CDR3 DNA is TGTGCCAGCAGTTTTTTAAGAGCGGGAGGGCCCCACGAGCAGTACTTC. Amino acid sequence: CASSFLRAGGPHEQYF.

The chain has TRBV10-3 and TRBJ2-1; D unclear. Trimming removed 7 bases from V and 1 base from J, with 11 bases in between. CDR1 is ENHRY, CDR2 SYGVKD, per germline. The CDR3 covers 14 residues. CDR3 amino acids: CAITVSGSYNEQFF. The DNA of the CDR3 is TGTGCCATCACCGTATCGGGTTCCTACAATGAGCAGTTCTTC.

This clonotype has a count of ten or more. The rearrangement links TRBV12-3 or TRBV12-4 to TRBJ1-4; 10 bases map to TRBD1. The length of the CDR3 is 15 residues. With 4 bases clipped from V and 6 bases from J, the junction kept 5 bases outside the gene matches. CDR3 DNA sequence: TGTGCCAGCAGTTCGAGACAGGGGGCGCATGAAAAACTGTTTTTT. This translates into CASSSRQGAHEKLFF.

This clonotype has a handful of counts. CDR3 protein: CATSRDDGSPDTQYF. CDR3 nucleotides: TGTGCCACCAGCAGAGATGACGGTAGCCCAGATACGCAGTATTTT. V and J are TRBV15 and TRBJ2-3; D is ambiguous. The CDR3 is made up of 15 amino acids. The V end lost 0 bases, the J end lost 4 bases, and 11 bases lay between the germline ends. The V gene's germline CDR1 is LNHNV and CDR2 YYDKDF (reference sequence).

V gene TRBV18 combines with J gene TRBJ2-1; TRBD1 aligns across 8 bases. The CDR3 is 12 residues long. V lost 6 bases to trimming and J lost 12 bases; unmatched junction nucleotides: 7. Germline CDR1 is KGHSH and CDR2 is LQKENI. The CDR3 nucleotides read TGTGCCAGCTCCCCTTCCGGGACAGGGCAGTTCTTC. Amino acid sequence: CASSPSGTGQFF.

This clonotype appeared many times. The chain couples TRBV28 to TRBJ2-1; 8 positions match TRBD2. This CDR3 has 16 amino acids. Germline V gene data show CDR1 as MDHEN and CDR2 as SYDVKM. With 5 bases clipped from V and 5 bases from J, the junction kept 11 bases outside the gene matches. CDR3 in DNA: TGTGCCAGCAGTCCCTCGGGGGGGATTGGGAACAATGAGCAGTTCTTC. Protein sequence: CASSPSGGIGNNEQFF.

This chain joins TRBV7-3 and TRBJ2-2; TRBD2 matches 9 bases. Germline V gene lookup returns CDR1 SGHTA and CDR2 FQGTGA. CDR3 length equals 21 residues. The trim removed 3 bases at V and 7 bases at J, leaving 24 bases unmatched. Here the CDR3 reads CASSLESLAGGPVVQSGELFF. As DNA, the CDR3 is TGTGCCAGCAGCTTGGAGAGTCTGGCGGGAGGGCCTGTTGTCCAAAGCGGGGAGCTGTTTTTT.